This T cell receptor beta chain derives from a study of blood T cell repertoires in COVID-19. Background on the study: Samples came from the United States, Italy and Spain, spanning acute and convalescent COVID-19. PBMCs, B-cell-depleted T cells, or T cells were the source of the cDNA or gDNA that made up the material.

Cohort placement rested on clinical history that participants reported themselves. Trimming left V 4 bases short and J 5 bases short, with 11 bases between. The CDR3 is 12 amino acids. Germline values: CDR1 SQVTM, CDR2 ANQGSEA. Sequencing was performed with immunoSEQ multiplex PCR; in TCRdb, only in-frame clones are kept and a portion is missing. The sample shows some 380,000 clones, approximately 88% of them seen only once. This receptor was identified in a woman in her forties with acute COVID-19. The material sequenced was PBMCs or T cells enriched from blood (not recorded which). V usage is TRBV29-1 and J usage is TRBJ2-5; D remains ambiguous. CDR3 coding DNA: TGCAGCGTTGCTTCAATTCGGGAGACCCAGTACTTC. It yields the protein CSVASIRETQYF.